One sample yielded the 17 T cell receptor beta chains listed below, sequenced in a study of blood T cell repertoires in COVID-19. Here immunoSEQ multiplex PCR was the method, and the copy in TCRdb shows in-frame clones only, minus some. Seen here are 200,000 or so clones, around nine tenths observed once, and the top ten hold under 4.5%. The sample consisted of PBMCs or T cells enriched from blood (not recorded which). These receptors all come from a woman between 25 and 40 years old who had been exposed to COVID-19.

This sequence joins TRBV21-1 and TRBJ2-7; the DNA was not used to check the table's D call, TRBD2. TRBV21-1 is labeled a pseudogene. This CDR3 region has 16 residues. The chain's CDR3 is CASSKAGLADPYEQYF. For the CDR3, the DNA is TGTGCCAGCAGCAAGGCGGGACTAGCGGACCCCTACGAGCAATACTTC.

This chain connects TRBV28 to TRBJ1-5; D unresolved. Looked up from germline, CDR1 is MDHEN and CDR2 is SYDVKM. The CDR3 consists of 13 residues. V dropped 1 base and J dropped 4 bases, with 5 bases sitting between them. The CDR3 nucleotides are TGTGCCAGCAGTTTATCCTCTAATCAGCCCCAGCATTTT. Residues: CASSLSSNQPQHF.

The V and J genes are TRBV4-1 and TRBJ2-2; 9 positions agree with TRBD2. Unmatched junction bases numbered 13, after V lost 8 bases and J lost 3 bases. Germline V gives CDR1 MGHRA, CDR2 YSYEKL. This CDR3 is 17 amino acids long. The CDR3 spells CASRSSGGRAHTGELFF. The CDR3 bases are TGCGCCAGCCGAAGTAGCGGCGGGAGGGCCCACACCGGGGAGCTGTTTTTT.

The J gene is TRBJ2-2, the V gene TRBV19; TRBD2 aligns across 13 bases. Trimming removed 7 bases from V and 5 bases from J; junction bases left unmatched: 10. CDR1 and CDR2 (germline): LNHDA, SQIVND (reference sequence). The CDR3 is 17 amino acids. DNA of the CDR3: TGTGCCAGTAATCAGGAGACTAGCGGGAGGTATACCGGGGAGCTGTTTTTT. This sequence encodes CASNQETSGRYTGELFF.

The chain joins TRBV28 to TRBJ2-3; weak D call: TRBD1 (6 bases). CDR3 size: 17 residues. The V gene lost 4 bases and the J gene lost 0 bases, with 17 bases spanning the gap. CDR1 is MDHEN, CDR2 SYDVKM, per germline. In DNA form, the CDR3 reads TGTGCCAGCAGTTCCCGAGCACAGGGCTCTAGCACAGATACGCAGTATTTT. Protein sequence: CASSSRAQGSSTDTQYF.

This clone was picked up a small number of times. The chain employs TRBV3-1 (or the pseudogene TRBV3-2) and TRBJ2-1; 13 positions agree with TRBD2. This CDR3 comprises 15 residues. Germline V lookup: CDR1 LGHDT, CDR2 YNNKEL (reference sequence). Losses at the gene ends were 5 bases for V and 9 bases for J; bases not matched to a gene: 7. The CDR3 nucleotides are TGTGCCAGCAGCGCTGGGACTAGCGGGAAAGGTGAGCAGTTCTTC. Amino acids: CASSAGTSGKGEQFF.

The genes are TRBV28 and TRBJ2-3; 7 bases map to TRBD2. The CDR3 spans 16 residues. The germline V gene encodes CDR1 MDHEN and CDR2 SYDVKM. V was pared by 6 bases and J by 3 bases, with 12 bases of the junction left unmatched. The CDR3 sequence is CASRSRGGRETDTQYF. The CDR3 nucleotides are TGTGCCAGCAGGTCCCGGGGCGGGAGAGAAACAGATACGCAGTATTTT.

This clone has at least ten counts. The gene calls are TRBV27 and TRBJ1-2, with TRBD1 identical over 9 bases. The CDR3 has 20 residues. The junction had 21 bases not matched to a gene; V was cut back by 3 bases and J by 4 bases. CDR1 and CDR2 from the germline V gene are MNHEY and SMNVEV (reference sequence). Here the CDR3 reads CASSFSSQRDRELNLYGYTF. The CDR3 DNA sequence: TGTGCCAGCAGTTTCTCATCACAGAGGGACAGGGAGCTCAACCTCTATGGCTACACCTTC.

A word on this clone: The same CDR3 arises from other DNA sequences in this sample as well. This chain uses TRBV10-1 with TRBJ2-2, with D possibly matching TRBD1 (6 bases). The V gene lost 3 bases and the J gene lost 1 base, with 6 bases spanning the gap. The V gene's germline CDR1 is WNHNN and CDR2 SYGVQD (reference sequence). The length of the CDR3 is 14 residues. The CDR3 loop is CASSDRGNTGELFF. In nucleotides, the CDR3 is TGCGCCAGCAGTGACAGGGGGAACACCGGGGAGCTGTTTTTT.

V and J are TRBV19 and TRBJ2-1, with 10 nucleotides matching TRBD2. The length of the CDR3 is 15 residues. Germline V lookup: CDR1 LNHDA, CDR2 SQIVND (reference sequence). Trimming cost V 3 bases and J 8 bases; bases outside gene matches: 7. The CDR3 loop reads CASSMEASGSDEQFF. The CDR3 DNA reads TGTGCCAGTAGTATGGAGGCTAGCGGGAGCGATGAGCAGTTCTTC.

The rearrangement links TRBV2 to TRBJ1-3, with TRBD1 matching 7 bases. The CDR3 covers 15 residues. Germline V CDR1 and CDR2: SNHLY, FYNNEI. J lost 4 bases, V lost 6 bases, and 9 bases had no gene match. The CDR3 reads CASRGQVLSGNTIYF. Here the CDR3 DNA reads TGTGCCAGCAGAGGACAGGTTCTCAGCGGAAACACCATATATTTT.

The V call is TRBV9, the J call TRBJ2-3, with no clear D. The CDR3 spans 14 residues. The germline V gene has CDR1 SGDLS and CDR2 YYNGEE. V was shortened by 3 bases and J by 0 bases, with 8 bases between the two germline ends. The CDR3 bases are TGTGCCAGCAGCGCTGAAGCTAGCACAGATACGCAGTATTTT. Protein product: CASSAEASTDTQYF.

This chain joins TRBV2 and TRBJ2-1; 7 bases fit TRBD1. J lost 2 bases, V lost 6 bases, and 7 bases had no gene match. Germline CDR1 SNHLY, CDR2 FYNNEI. The CDR3 is made up of 15 amino acids. The chain's CDR3 is CASRDTGVAYNEQFF. CDR3 coding DNA: TGTGCCAGCAGGGACACAGGGGTTGCCTACAATGAGCAGTTCTTC.

The chain uses TRBV7-5 and TRBJ2-2; TRBD2, the table's D call, was not compared with the DNA. TRBV7-5 counts as a pseudogene. The CDR3 covers 15 residues. The CDR3 bases are TGTGTCAGAAGCGCCCCGGGATTAATAACCGGGGAGCTGTTTTTT. Translated, it gives CVRSAPGLITGELFF.

The V and J genes are TRBV6-2 or TRBV6-3 and TRBJ2-7; TRBD2 matches 7 bases. Germline CDR1 MNHEY, CDR2 SVGEGT. V trimming: 2 bases; J trimming: 6 bases; junction bases outside the gene matches: 7. This CDR3 region has 14 residues. This CDR3 reads CASSYGGRGREQYF. The CDR3 DNA reads as TGTGCCAGCAGTTACGGCGGGAGAGGACGCGAGCAGTACTTC.

The CDR3 here is CASSPRGTGRVLGYTF. The CDR3 DNA sequence: TGCGCCAGCAGCCCGAGAGGGACAGGGAGGGTGTTGGGCTACACCTTC. The chain couples TRBV10-2 to TRBJ1-2; TRBD1 matches 9 bases. The CDR3 totals 16 residues. CDR1 and CDR2 (germline): WSHSY, SAAADI. V shed 6 bases and J 8 bases; nucleotides not matched to a gene: 16.

The chain has TRBV14 and TRBJ2-7, with D perhaps TRBD2 (6 bases). Germline V gives CDR1 SGHDN, CDR2 FVKESK. Trimming left V 4 bases short and J 6 bases short, with 16 bases between. The CDR3 length is 14 residues. CDR3 sequence (DNA): TGTGCCAGCAGCCTTGGGACTCACCGTTCCGAGCAGTACTTC. Its translation: CASSLGTHRSEQYF.